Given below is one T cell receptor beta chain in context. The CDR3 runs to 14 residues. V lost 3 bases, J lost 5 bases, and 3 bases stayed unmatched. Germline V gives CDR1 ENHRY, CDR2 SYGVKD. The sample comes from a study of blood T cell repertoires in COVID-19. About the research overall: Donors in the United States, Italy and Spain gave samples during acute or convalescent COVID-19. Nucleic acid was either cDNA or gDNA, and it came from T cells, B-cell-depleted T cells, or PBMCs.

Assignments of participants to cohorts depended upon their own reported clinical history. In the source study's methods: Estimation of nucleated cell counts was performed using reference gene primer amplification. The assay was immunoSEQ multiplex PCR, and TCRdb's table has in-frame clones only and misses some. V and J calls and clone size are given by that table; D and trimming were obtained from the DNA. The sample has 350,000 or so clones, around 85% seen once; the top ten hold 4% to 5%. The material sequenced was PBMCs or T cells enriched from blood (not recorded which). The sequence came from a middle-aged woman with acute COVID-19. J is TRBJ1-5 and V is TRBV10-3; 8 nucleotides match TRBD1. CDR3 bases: TGTGCCATCAGTGAACAGGGGGGTTATCAGCCCCAGCATTTT. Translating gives CAISEQGGYQPQHF.